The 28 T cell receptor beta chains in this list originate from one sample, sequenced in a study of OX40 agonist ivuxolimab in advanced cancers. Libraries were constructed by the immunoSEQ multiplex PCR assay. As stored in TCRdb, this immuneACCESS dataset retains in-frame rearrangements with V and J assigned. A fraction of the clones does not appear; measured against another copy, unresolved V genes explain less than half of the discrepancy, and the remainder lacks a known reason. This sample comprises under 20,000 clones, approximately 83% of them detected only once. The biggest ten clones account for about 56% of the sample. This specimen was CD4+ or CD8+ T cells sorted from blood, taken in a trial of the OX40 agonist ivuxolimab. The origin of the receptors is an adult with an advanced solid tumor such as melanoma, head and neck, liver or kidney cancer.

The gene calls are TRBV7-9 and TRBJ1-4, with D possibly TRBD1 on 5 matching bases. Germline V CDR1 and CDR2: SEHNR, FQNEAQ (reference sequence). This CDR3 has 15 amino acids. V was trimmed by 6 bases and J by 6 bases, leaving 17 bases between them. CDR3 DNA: TGTGCCAGCAGACCTAACCTAATGGGGGATGAAAAACTGTTTTTT. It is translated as CASRPNLMGDEKLFF. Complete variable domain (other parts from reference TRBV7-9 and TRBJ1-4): DTGVSQNPRHKITKRGQNVTFRCDPISEHNRLYWYRQTLGQGPEFLTYFQNEAQLEKSRLLSDRFSAERPKGSFSTLEIQRTEQGDSAMYLCASRPNLMGDEKLFFGSGTQLSVL.

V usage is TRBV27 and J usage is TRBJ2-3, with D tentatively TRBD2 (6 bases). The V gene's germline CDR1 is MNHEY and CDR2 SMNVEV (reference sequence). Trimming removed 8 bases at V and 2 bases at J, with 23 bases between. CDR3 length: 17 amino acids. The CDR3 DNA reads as TGTGCCAGCTATCCAGAACGACTTAGCGGACTCACAGATACGCAGTATTTT. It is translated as CASYPERLSGLTDTQYF.

DNA for the CDR3: TGTGCCAGCAGCTCAGGAAGGGGCTCCTACAATGAGCAGTTCTTC. Translating it yields CASSSGRGSYNEQFF. The J gene is TRBJ2-1, the V gene TRBV7-6, with D possibly matching TRBD1 (5 bases). CDR1 and CDR2 from the germline V gene are SGHVS and FNYEAQ. Trimming stripped 4 bases from V and 0 bases from J, with 10 bases between. The length of the CDR3 is 15 residues. The full variable domain, with the rest looked up from reference TRBV7-6 and TRBJ2-1, is GAGVSQSPRYKVTKRGQDVALRCDPISGHVSLYWYRQALGQGPEFLTYFNYEAQQDKSGLPNDRFSAERPEGSISTLTIQRTEQRDSAMYRCASSSGRGSYNEQFFGPGTRLTVL.

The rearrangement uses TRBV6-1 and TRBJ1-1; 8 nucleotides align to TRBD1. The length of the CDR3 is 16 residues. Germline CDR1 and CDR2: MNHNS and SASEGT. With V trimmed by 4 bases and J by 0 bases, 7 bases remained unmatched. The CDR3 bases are TGTGCCAGCAGTGGGTCCGGACAGGGTATGAACACTGAAGCTTTCTTT. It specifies CASSGSGQGMNTEAFF.

This CDR3 reads CSVQLRSPPNTEAFF. Here the CDR3 DNA reads TGCAGCGTTCAACTGCGTAGTCCCCCGAACACTGAAGCTTTCTTT. The chain combines TRBV29-1 with TRBJ1-1, with D uncertain. The CDR3 is 15 residues long. Germline loops: CDR1 SQVTM, CDR2 ANQGSEA. The V end lost 5 bases, the J end lost 1 base, and 17 bases lay between the germline ends.

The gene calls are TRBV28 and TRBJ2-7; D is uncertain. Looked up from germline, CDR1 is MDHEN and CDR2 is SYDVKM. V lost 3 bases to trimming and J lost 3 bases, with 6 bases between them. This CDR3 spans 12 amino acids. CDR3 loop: CASSFRNYEQYF. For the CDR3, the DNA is TGTGCCAGCAGTTTTAGGAACTACGAGCAGTACTTC.

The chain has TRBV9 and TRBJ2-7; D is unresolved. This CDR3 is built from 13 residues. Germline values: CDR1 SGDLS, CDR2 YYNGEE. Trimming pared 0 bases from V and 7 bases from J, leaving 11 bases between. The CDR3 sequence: CASSVEGTREQYF. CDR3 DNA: TGTGCCAGCAGCGTAGAGGGAACGCGGGAGCAGTACTTC.

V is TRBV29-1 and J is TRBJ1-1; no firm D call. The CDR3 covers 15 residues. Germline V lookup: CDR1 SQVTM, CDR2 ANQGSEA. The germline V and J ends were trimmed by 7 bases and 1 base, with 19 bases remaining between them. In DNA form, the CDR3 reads TGCAGCGCTATAGAGTTTTTGGCTACGAACACTGAAGCTTTCTTT. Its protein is CSAIEFLATNTEAFF.

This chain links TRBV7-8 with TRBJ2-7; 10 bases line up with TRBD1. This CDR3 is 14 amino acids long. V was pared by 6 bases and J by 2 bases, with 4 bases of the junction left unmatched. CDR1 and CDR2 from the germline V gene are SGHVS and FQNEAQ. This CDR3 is CASRSGTGAYEQYF. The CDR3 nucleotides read TGTGCCAGCAGGTCCGGGACAGGGGCCTACGAGCAGTACTTC.

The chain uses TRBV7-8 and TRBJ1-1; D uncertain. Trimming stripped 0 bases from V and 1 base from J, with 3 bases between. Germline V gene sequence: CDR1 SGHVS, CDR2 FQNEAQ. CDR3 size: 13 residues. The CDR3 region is CASSLAGNTEAFF. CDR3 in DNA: TGTGCCAGCAGCTTAGCAGGGAACACTGAAGCTTTCTTT.

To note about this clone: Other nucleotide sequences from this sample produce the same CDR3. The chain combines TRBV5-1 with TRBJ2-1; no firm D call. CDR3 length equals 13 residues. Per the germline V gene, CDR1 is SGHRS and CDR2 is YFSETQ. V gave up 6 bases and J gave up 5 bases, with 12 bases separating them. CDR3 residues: CASTWSDNNEQFF. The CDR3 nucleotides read TGCGCCAGCACTTGGAGCGATAACAATGAGCAGTTCTTC.

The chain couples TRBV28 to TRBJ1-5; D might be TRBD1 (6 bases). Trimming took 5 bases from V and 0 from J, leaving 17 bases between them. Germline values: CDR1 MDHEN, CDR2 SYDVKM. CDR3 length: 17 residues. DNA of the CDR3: TGTGCCAGCAGTCCCCCGGACAGATCTTTTAGCAATCAGCCCCAGCATTTT. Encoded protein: CASSPPDRSFSNQPQHF.

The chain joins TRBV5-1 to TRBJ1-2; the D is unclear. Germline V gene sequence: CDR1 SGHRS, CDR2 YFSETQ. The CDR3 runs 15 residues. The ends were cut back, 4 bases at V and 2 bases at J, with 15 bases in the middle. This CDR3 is CASSHGGQENYGYTF. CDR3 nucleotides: TGCGCCAGCAGCCATGGAGGGCAGGAGAACTATGGCTACACCTTC. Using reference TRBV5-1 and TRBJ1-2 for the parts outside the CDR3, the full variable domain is KAGVTQTPRYLIKTRGQQVTLSCSPISGHRSVSWYQQTPGQGLQFLFEYFSETQRNKGNFPGRFSGRQFSNSRSEMNVSTLELGDSALYLCASSHGGQENYGYTFGSGTRLTVV.

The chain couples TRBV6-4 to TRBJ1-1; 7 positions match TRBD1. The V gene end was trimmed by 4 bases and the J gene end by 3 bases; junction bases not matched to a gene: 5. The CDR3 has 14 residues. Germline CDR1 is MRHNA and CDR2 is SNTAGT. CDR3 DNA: TGTGCCAGCAGTGTGCAGGGGGAGGACACTGAAGCTTTCTTT. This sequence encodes CASSVQGEDTEAFF.

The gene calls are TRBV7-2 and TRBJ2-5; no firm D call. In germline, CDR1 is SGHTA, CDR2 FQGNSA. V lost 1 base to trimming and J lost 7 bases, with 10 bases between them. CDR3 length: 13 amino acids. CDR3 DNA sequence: TGTGCCAGCAGCTTAGAACCGATCGGGACCCAGTACTTC. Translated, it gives CASSLEPIGTQYF.

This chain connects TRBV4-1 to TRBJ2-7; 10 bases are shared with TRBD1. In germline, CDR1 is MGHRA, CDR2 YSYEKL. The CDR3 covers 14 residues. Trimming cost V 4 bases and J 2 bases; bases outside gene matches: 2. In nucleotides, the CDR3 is TGCGCCAGCAGCCCCGGGACAGGGGCCTACGAGCAGTACTTC. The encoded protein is CASSPGTGAYEQYF.

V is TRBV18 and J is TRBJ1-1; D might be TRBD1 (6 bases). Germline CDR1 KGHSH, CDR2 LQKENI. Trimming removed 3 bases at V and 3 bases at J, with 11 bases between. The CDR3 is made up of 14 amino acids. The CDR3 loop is CASSPTGLDTEAFF. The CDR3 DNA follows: TGTGCCAGCTCACCTACAGGGTTAGACACTGAAGCTTTCTTT.

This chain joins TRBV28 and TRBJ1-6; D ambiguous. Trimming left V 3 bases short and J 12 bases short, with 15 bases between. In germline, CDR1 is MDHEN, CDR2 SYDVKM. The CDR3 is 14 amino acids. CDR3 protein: CASSLGQLSRPLHF. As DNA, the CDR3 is TGTGCCAGCAGTTTGGGTCAGCTGAGTAGACCCCTCCACTTT.

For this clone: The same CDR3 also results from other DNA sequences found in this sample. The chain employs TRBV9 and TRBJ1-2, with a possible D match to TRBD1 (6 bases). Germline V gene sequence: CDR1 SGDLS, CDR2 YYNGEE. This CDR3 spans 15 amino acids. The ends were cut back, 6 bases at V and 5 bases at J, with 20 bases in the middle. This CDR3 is CASKNQGTSQYGYTF. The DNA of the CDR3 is TGTGCCAGCAAGAACCAGGGGACATCACAATATGGCTACACCTTC.

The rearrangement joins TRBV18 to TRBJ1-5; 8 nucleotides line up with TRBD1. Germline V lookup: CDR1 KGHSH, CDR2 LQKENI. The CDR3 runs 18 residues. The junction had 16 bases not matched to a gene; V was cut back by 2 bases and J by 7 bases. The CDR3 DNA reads TGTGCCAGCTCACCATCCGACAGGGGACAAGGAGTTACCCAGCCCCAGCATTTT. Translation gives CASSPSDRGQGVTQPQHF.

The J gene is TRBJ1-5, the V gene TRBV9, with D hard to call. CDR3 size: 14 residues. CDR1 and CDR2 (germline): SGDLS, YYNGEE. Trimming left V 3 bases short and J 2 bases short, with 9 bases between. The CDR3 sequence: CASSAQWGNQPQHF. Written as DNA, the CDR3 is TGTGCCAGCAGCGCCCAGTGGGGCAATCAGCCCCAGCATTTT.

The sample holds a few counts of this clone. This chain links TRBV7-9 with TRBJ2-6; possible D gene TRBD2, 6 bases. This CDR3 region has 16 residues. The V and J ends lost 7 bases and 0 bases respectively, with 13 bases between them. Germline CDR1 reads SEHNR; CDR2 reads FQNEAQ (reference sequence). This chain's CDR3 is CASTWGVYSGANVLTF. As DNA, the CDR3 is TGTGCCAGCACCTGGGGGGTCTACTCTGGGGCCAACGTCCTGACTTTC.

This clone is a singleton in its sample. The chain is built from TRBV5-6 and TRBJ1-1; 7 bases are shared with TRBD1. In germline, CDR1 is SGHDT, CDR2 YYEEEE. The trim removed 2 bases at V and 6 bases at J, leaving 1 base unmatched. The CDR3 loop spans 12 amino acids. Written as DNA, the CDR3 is TGTGCCAGCAGCTTCGACAGGGCTGAAGCTTTCTTT. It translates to CASSFDRAEAFF.

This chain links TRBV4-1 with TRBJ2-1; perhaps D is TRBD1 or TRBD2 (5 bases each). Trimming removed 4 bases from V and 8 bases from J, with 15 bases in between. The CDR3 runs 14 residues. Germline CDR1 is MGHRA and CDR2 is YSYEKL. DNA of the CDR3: TGCGCCAGCAGCCCTGGGACCCTCGGCTATGAGCAGTTCTTC. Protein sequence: CASSPGTLGYEQFF.

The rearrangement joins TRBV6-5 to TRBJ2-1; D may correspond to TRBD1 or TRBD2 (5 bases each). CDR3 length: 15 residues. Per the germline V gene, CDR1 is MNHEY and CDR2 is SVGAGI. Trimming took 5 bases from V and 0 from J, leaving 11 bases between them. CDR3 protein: CASSPDSGSYNEQFF. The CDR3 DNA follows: TGTGCCAGCAGTCCTGACAGCGGCTCCTACAATGAGCAGTTCTTC.

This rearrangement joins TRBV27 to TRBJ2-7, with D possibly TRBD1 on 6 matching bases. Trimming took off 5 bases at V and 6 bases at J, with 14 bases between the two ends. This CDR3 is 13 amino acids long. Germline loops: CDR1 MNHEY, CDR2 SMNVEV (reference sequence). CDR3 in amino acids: CASSPRVGGEQYF. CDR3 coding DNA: TGTGCCAGCAGTCCTAGGGTAGGGGGCGAGCAGTACTTC.

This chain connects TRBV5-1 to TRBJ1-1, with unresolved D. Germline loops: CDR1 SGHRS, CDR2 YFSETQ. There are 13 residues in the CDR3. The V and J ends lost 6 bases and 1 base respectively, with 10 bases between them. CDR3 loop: CASTRTGNTEAFF. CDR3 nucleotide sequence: TGCGCCAGCACTAGGACGGGGAACACTGAAGCTTTCTTT.

CDR3 in amino acids: CASSVTSGTQETQYF. CDR3 nucleotide sequence: TGTGCCAGCAGCGTGACTAGCGGGACTCAAGAGACCCAGTACTTC. The rearrangement uses TRBV7-6 and TRBJ2-5; 11 positions agree with TRBD2. V gave up 5 bases and J gave up 2 bases; unmatched junction bases: 4. CDR1 is SGHVS and CDR2 is FNYEAQ in the germline V gene. This CDR3 is built from 15 residues.